The clone carrying this T cell receptor (beta chain) was observed many times. Its target is unknown. The sample originates from a study of T cells in Graves' hyperthyroidism and ophthalmopathy. Study as a whole: At the time of initial diagnosis and before any treatment, peripheral blood was collected. Overall study results and limits: Blood samples included most of the expanded thyroid clonotypes exceeding 0.001.

RNA transcripts served as the template for amplifying TCR beta CDR3 regions. RT-PCR in the first round (using the HTBI primer set) targeted the TCR CDR3. TCRdb called the multiplex PCR reads again in MiXCR, with one record for every CDR3 protein. Among 360,000 or so distinct CDR3 sequences listed, roughly 15% were seen once. A patient was excluded if there was uncontrolled infection, other autoimmune disease, pregnancy or lactation. CDR1 and CDR2 (germline): MDHEN, SYDVKM. The CDR3 has 15 residues. The V and J ends lost 8 bases and 5 bases respectively, with 21 bases between them. This sequence originates from a woman in her sixties or seventies with Graves' ophthalmopathy. Sample: blood. This chain uses TRBV28 with TRBJ2-5, with D perhaps matching TRBD1 (5 bases). This CDR3 reads CASSRTSFYGETQYF. DNA of the CDR3: TGTGCCAGCTCTAGGACAAGCTTTTACGGGGAGACCCAGTACTTC. The complete variable domain, with remaining parts taken from reference TRBV28 and TRBJ2-5, reads DVKVTQSSRYLVKRTGEKVFLECVQDMDHENMFWYRQDPGLGLRLIYFSYDVKMKEKGDIPEGYSVSREKKERFSLILESASTNQTSMYLCASSRTSFYGETQYFGPGTRLLVL.